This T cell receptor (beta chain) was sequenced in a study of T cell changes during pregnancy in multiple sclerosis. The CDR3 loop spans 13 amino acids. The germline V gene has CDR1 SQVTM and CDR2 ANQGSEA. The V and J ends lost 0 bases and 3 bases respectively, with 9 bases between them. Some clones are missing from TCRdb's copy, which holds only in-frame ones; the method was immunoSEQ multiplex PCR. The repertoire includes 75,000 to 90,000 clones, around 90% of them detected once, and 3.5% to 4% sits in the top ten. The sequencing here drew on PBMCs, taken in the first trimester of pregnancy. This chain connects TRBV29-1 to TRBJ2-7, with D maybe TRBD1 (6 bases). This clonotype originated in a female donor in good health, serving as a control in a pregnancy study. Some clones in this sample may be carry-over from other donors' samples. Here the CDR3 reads CSVEDSDSYEQYF. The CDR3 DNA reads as TGCAGCGTTGAAGATTCGGACAGCTACGAGCAGTACTTC.